This T cell receptor (beta chain) derives from a study of T cell responses to AZD1222 COVID-19 vaccine. CDR3 length equals 16 residues. Germline assignment: CDR1 SEHNR and CDR2 FQNEAQ (reference sequence). The V segment lost 5 bases and the J segment 3 bases; nucleotides outside the gene matches: 7. Some clones are missing from TCRdb's copy, which holds only in-frame ones; the method was immunoSEQ multiplex PCR. The sample has more than 110,000 clones, about nine tenths seen once; the top ten hold about 4.5%. Study findings and constraints: In a largely white British group with more females than males, clonal diversity was possibly underestimated. Repertoire sampling was restricted to post-peak T cell response timepoints.

For this clone: Its antigen is unidentified.

The receptor was derived from an adult in good health. V gene TRBV7-9 combines with J gene TRBJ2-7; 13 nucleotides align to TRBD2. The sequencing here drew on peripheral blood, taken on day 0 of AZD1222 vaccination. CDR3 protein: CASSDRTSGSFYEQYF. CDR3 DNA: TGTGCCAGCAGCGACAGGACTAGCGGGAGTTTCTACGAGCAGTACTTC.